This TCR beta chain was identified during a study of read filtering for tumor transcriptome and immune sequencing. This library used approximately 370 ng RNA and molecular barcoded adaptors spanning alpha/delta and beta/gamma chains. TCRdb itself ran the reads through MiXCR, one entry per CDR3 protein. This table holds 75,000 to 95,000 distinct CDR3 sequences, roughly 21% found once. The V gene's germline CDR1 is SSHAT and CDR2 FNYEAQ (reference sequence). This CDR3 comprises 13 residues. This clonotype was recorded at least ten times. The junction and the germline gene differ at one end; a read error may be behind it. Every patient had bone marrow sampled while the disease was active.

Material for sequencing was a population of CD138-negative cells sorted from bone marrow. The rearrangement uses TRBV7-7 and TRBJ1-3; D uncertain. The source of this sequence is a donor aged 40 or older with multiple myeloma. CDR3 amino acids: CASSPERGNTIYF. The CDR3 bases are TGTGCTAGCAGCCCCGAGCGTGGAAACACCATATATTTT.